Below, 20 T cell receptor beta chains from the same sample are listed, as sequenced in a study of T-cell memory formation after mild COVID-19. TCRdb reanalysed the 5' RACE reads using MiXCR and keeps one entry per CDR3 protein. The sample shows some 320,000 distinct CDR3 sequences, about 16% of them seen only once. What was sequenced was PBMCs or a T cell subset sorted from them (not recorded which). The receptors stem from a man between 18 and 35 years old who had mild COVID-19 (a few samples of this study predate the infection). Cell type and time point are not known.

CDR3 coding DNA: TGCGCCAGCAGCCACGGTCGGGTCAGGGGTTACACAGATACGCAGTATTTT. Translation: CASSHGRVRGYTDTQYF. This chain uses TRBV4-1 with TRBJ2-3; D possibly corresponds to TRBD1 (6 bases). V was shortened by 3 bases and J by 2 bases, with 18 bases between the two germline ends. This CDR3 has 17 residues. Germline V gene data show CDR1 as MGHRA and CDR2 as YSYEKL.

The chain joins TRBV7-9 to TRBJ2-3; perhaps TRBD2 as D (5 bases). Germline V CDR1 and CDR2: SEHNR, FQNEAQ (reference sequence). The ends were cut back, 5 bases at V and 2 bases at J, with 14 bases in the middle. The CDR3 covers 15 residues. This CDR3 is CASSPGNRATDTQYF. CDR3 nucleotides: TGTGCCAGCAGCCCGGGGAATCGGGCCACAGATACGCAGTATTTT.

The chain couples TRBV20-1 to TRBJ1-1; the match to TRBD1 covers 7 bases. Germline assignment: CDR1 DFQATT and CDR2 SNEGSKA (reference sequence). The CDR3 has 13 amino acids. This chain's CDR3 is CRSRQGKDTEAFF. CDR3 coding DNA: TGCAGGTCACGACAGGGTAAAGACACTGAAGCTTTCTTT.

The chain employs TRBV20-1 and TRBJ1-3; the D is unclear. V was shortened by 8 bases and J by 0 bases, with 11 bases between the two germline ends. The CDR3 has 13 amino acids. Germline V gene data show CDR1 as DFQATT and CDR2 as SNEGSKA (reference sequence). The CDR3 DNA reads TGCAGTCCCCTGGTCTACTCTGGAAACACCATATATTTT. Amino acids: CSPLVYSGNTIYF.

The chain couples TRBV4-2 to TRBJ1-2; D is unresolved. The CDR3 runs to 16 residues. V gave up 0 bases and J gave up 3 bases, with 14 bases separating them. CDR1 is LGHNA, CDR2 YNFKEQ, per germline. The CDR3 nucleotides read TGTGCCAGCAGCCAAGATAGGAACAAACGGGACTATGGCTACACCTTC. This sequence encodes CASSQDRNKRDYGYTF.

This chain connects TRBV9 to TRBJ1-6, with 10 nucleotides matching TRBD1. From germline, CDR1 is SGDLS and CDR2 YYNGEE. J was trimmed by 10 bases and V by 0 bases; bases with no gene match: 1. The CDR3 runs 14 residues. The CDR3 region has the DNA TGTGCCAGCAGCGTAGGACAGGGGGCCTCACCCCTCCACTTT. Its translation is CASSVGQGASPLHF.

This clonotype was counted only a few times. The chain is built from TRBV7-9 and TRBJ2-1; 7 bases match TRBD2. This CDR3 region has 13 residues. Germline CDR1 SEHNR, CDR2 FQNEAQ (reference sequence). The junction had 1 base not matched to a gene; V was cut back by 5 bases and J by 3 bases. The CDR3 DNA follows: TGTGCCAGCAGCCGGACTAGCTACAATGAGCAGTTCTTC. It specifies CASSRTSYNEQFF.

The chain is built from TRBV20-1 and TRBJ2-3; 11 bases align to TRBD2. The CDR3 has 14 residues. V was pared by 5 bases and J by 3 bases, with 4 bases of the junction left unmatched. Germline V gene sequence: CDR1 DFQATT, CDR2 SNEGSKA (reference sequence). CDR3 DNA: TGCAGTGCTTTAGCGGGGGGGCGTACAGATACGCAGTATTTT. It encodes CSALAGGRTDTQYF.

This clonotype was observed a handful of times. V is TRBV2 and J is TRBJ2-4; D is unresolved. Germline values: CDR1 SNHLY, CDR2 FYNNEI. V gave up 5 bases and J gave up 2 bases, with 7 bases separating them. The length of the CDR3 is 13 residues. CDR3 protein: CASSIHPKNIQYF. CDR3 nucleotides: TGTGCCAGCAGTATCCATCCCAAAAACATTCAGTACTTC. Full variable domain (remainder filled in from reference TRBV2 and TRBJ2-4): EPEVTQTPSHQVTQMGQEVILRCVPISNHLYFYWYRQILGQKVEFLVSFYNNEISEKSEIFDDQFSVERPDGSNFTLKIRSTKLEDSAMYFCASSIHPKNIQYFGAGTRLSVL.

The chain recombines TRBV6-6 with TRBJ1-5, with 10 bases lining up with TRBD1. CDR1 and CDR2 from the germline V gene are MNHNY and SVGAGI (reference sequence). Trimming took 7 bases from V and 5 from J; bases not matched to a gene: 11. The CDR3 is 16 residues long. CDR3 sequence: CASNQLRGQGYQPQHF. CDR3 bases: TGTGCCAGCAACCAACTCCGGGGACAGGGGTATCAGCCCCAGCATTTT.

The chain combines TRBV7-4 with TRBJ1-4; D is uncertain. Germline lookup yields CDR1 SGHVT and CDR2 SQSDAQ. The V gene lost 8 bases and the J gene lost 8 bases, with 15 bases spanning the gap. This CDR3 region has 13 residues. The CDR3 bases are TGTGCCAGCCCACGAGCGGGGTACGAAAAACTGTTTTTT. It is translated as CASPRAGYEKLFF.

Only a few counts were recorded for this clonotype. V usage is TRBV3-1 and J usage is TRBJ1-2, with unresolved D. The V gene's germline CDR1 is LGHDT and CDR2 YNNKEL (reference sequence). Trimming took 1 base from V and 4 from J, leaving 10 bases between them. The CDR3 sequence is 14 residues long. DNA for the CDR3: TGTGCCAGCAGCCAAGCGGGAAAGGGCTATGGCTACACCTTC. This translates into CASSQAGKGYGYTF.

The CDR3 loop is CASSSSTGVWKTQYF. DNA for the CDR3: TGTGCCAGCAGTTCCTCGACAGGGGTGTGGAAGACCCAGTACTTC. The V gene is TRBV28, the J gene TRBJ2-5; 8 nucleotides align to TRBD1. This CDR3 is built from 15 residues. V was clipped by 4 bases and J by 6 bases; unmatched bases: 10. Germline CDR1 and CDR2: MDHEN and SYDVKM.

The chain has TRBV19 and TRBJ2-6; tentative D call: TRBD1 (6 bases). The CDR3 contains 15 residues. Trimming cost V 3 bases and J 4 bases, with 10 bases left between them. Germline V gene sequence: CDR1 LNHDA, CDR2 SQIVND (reference sequence). The CDR3: CASSIPGVGANVLTF. The CDR3, as DNA: TGTGCCAGTAGTATTCCAGGGGTCGGGGCCAACGTCCTGACTTTC.

The V and J genes are TRBV4-1 and TRBJ1-1; TRBD1 matches at 8 bases. With V trimmed by 2 bases and J by 4 bases, 6 bases remained unmatched. The CDR3 is 15 amino acids. CDR1 and CDR2 from the germline V gene are MGHRA and YSYEKL. This CDR3 reads CASSQPGQVVTEAFF. The DNA of the CDR3 is TGCGCCAGCAGCCAACCGGGACAGGTCGTCACTGAAGCTTTCTTT.

In its sample, this clonotype was seen a few times. The J gene is TRBJ2-5, the V gene TRBV6-2 or TRBV6-3, with no clear D. The V gene lost 5 bases and the J gene lost 6 bases, with 16 bases spanning the gap. In germline, CDR1 is MNHEY, CDR2 SVGEGT. The CDR3 is made up of 14 amino acids. The CDR3 sequence: CASSAGTSDQTQYF. The DNA of the CDR3 is TGTGCCAGCAGTGCCGGCACCAGTGATCAGACCCAGTACTTC.

This clonotype was counted a few times. This sequence joins TRBV7-2 and TRBJ2-3, with unresolved D. This CDR3 is built from 13 residues. V lost 4 bases, J lost 8 bases, and 13 bases lay in between. The germline V gene has CDR1 SGHTA and CDR2 FQGNSA. CDR3 sequence reads: CASSSRSGVTQYF. CDR3 nucleotide sequence: TGTGCCAGCAGCTCCCGGAGTGGCGTTACGCAGTATTTT. Variable domain in full (rest from reference TRBV7-2 and TRBJ2-3): GAGVSQSPSNKVTEKGKDVELRCDPISGHTALYWYRQSLGQGLEFLIYFQGNSAPDKSGLPSDRFSAERTGGSVSTLTIQRTQQEDSAVYLCASSSRSGVTQYFGPGTRLTVL.

This clonotype has more than one count but fewer than ten. The chain is built from TRBV20-1 and TRBJ2-7, with D possibly TRBD1 on 5 matching bases. CDR1 DFQATT and CDR2 SNEGSKA come from the germline V gene (reference sequence). V was pared by 0 bases and J by 6 bases, with 6 bases between. The CDR3 has 11 residues. CDR3 nucleotide sequence: TGCAGTGCTAGAGACAGGGCCGAGCAGTACTTC. It encodes CSARDRAEQYF.

This clonotype showed up just a few times. The rearrangement joins TRBV7-9 to TRBJ1-1; D ambiguous. This CDR3 has 12 residues. V lost 2 bases and J lost 6, with 7 bases in between. CDR1 SEHNR and CDR2 FQNEAQ come from the germline V gene (reference sequence). Here the CDR3 DNA reads TGTGCCAGCAGCTTATCGGGCCCTGAAGCTTTCTTT. As protein: CASSLSGPEAFF.

This clonotype came up a few times. The chain uses TRBV28 and TRBJ2-7; 7 nucleotides line up with TRBD2. CDR1 is MDHEN, CDR2 SYDVKM, per germline. V lost 8 bases, J lost 4 bases, and 5 bases stayed unmatched. CDR3 length: 12 residues. CDR3 in amino acids: CASGAGRYEQYV. CDR3 bases: TGTGCCAGCGGAGCGGGACGATACGAGCAGTACGTC.